Following are 5 T cell receptor beta chains from one sample sequenced in a study of control samples from healthy donors and cancer patients. Method: immunoSEQ multiplex PCR; TCRdb's copy keeps in-frame clones and lacks some. Here the sample spans tens of thousands of clones, 87% being singletons. The sequenced sample consisted of blood. These receptors all stem from a woman in her forties or fifties in good health.

J is TRBJ2-2 and V is TRBV6-5; 7 bases map to TRBD1. From germline, CDR1 is MNHEY and CDR2 SVGAGI. The trim removed 5 bases at V and 6 bases at J, leaving 9 bases unmatched. This CDR3 comprises 15 residues. CDR3 nucleotides: TGTGCCAGCAGTCTAAGACAGGGAAGGGCCGGGGAGCTGTTTTTT. Amino acids: CASSLRQGRAGELFF.

The gene calls are TRBV2 and TRBJ1-1, with 7 bases matching TRBD1. V shed 5 bases, J shed 5 bases, and the junction held 8 bases outside the gene matches. CDR3 length: 14 amino acids. Germline CDR1 is SNHLY and CDR2 is FYNNEI. The CDR3 coding sequence is TGTGCCAGCAGTTACAGGGGTTCTGATACTGAAGCTTTCTTT. Its translation: CASSYRGSDTEAFF.

The rearrangement uses TRBV7-9 and TRBJ1-2; D perhaps matches TRBD1 (5 bases). V lost 5 bases to trimming and J lost 4 bases, with 17 bases between them. Per germline, CDR1 SEHNR and CDR2 FQNEAQ (reference sequence). The CDR3 is 15 residues long. The DNA of the CDR3 is TGTGCCAGCAGCACTCAGACAGCGCGACCCTATGGCTACACCTTC. Protein sequence: CASSTQTARPYGYTF.

The chain joins TRBV29-1 to TRBJ2-7; D is unclear. The CDR3 consists of 12 residues. Germline V gene sequence: CDR1 SQVTM, CDR2 ANQGSEA. Trimming stripped 3 bases from V and 0 bases from J, with 6 bases between. As DNA, the CDR3 is TGCAGCGTTGAGTCCAGCTCCTACGAGCAGTACTTC. It yields the protein CSVESSSYEQYF.

The rearrangement links TRBV6-5 to TRBJ1-5, with D possibly matching TRBD1 (6 bases). Germline V lookup: CDR1 MNHEY, CDR2 SVGAGI. The CDR3 is 15 amino acids. Trimming stripped 5 bases from V and 7 bases from J, with 18 bases between. CDR3 coding DNA: TGTGCCAGCAGTCCCACCGGGGGGGCAAACCAGCCCCAGCATTTT. Its protein product is CASSPTGGANQPQHF.